This T cell receptor (beta chain) comes out of a study of identical twins. CDR1 is MGHRA and CDR2 is YSYEKL in the germline V gene. The CDR3 loop spans 12 amino acids. The V gene lost 4 bases and the J gene lost 11 bases, with 14 bases spanning the gap. This clonotype appeared a few times. Its specificity is not known. A universal primer site was incorporated via template switching, and the cDNA contained unique molecular identifiers. MiXCR, applied by TCRdb to the 5' RACE reads, yields one record per CDR3 protein. The sample has some 1,600,000 distinct CDR3 sequences, less than 35% seen once. Study-level points and caveats: Analyses based on zero insertions could be partly confounded by invariant MAIT and iNKT cells. Clonotypes of the beta chain that were abundant in cord blood carried fewer insertions (memory repertoires showed none). Beta out-of-frame sequences showed weaker excess twin sharing.

The clonotype comes from a newborn girl in good health. Sequenced input: cord blood. The chain carries TRBV4-1 and TRBJ2-5, with D unclear. CDR3 sequence (DNA): TGCGCCAGCAGCCGTCCGATTGGTGAGCAGTACTTC. This sequence encodes CASSRPIGEQYF.